The sequence of this T cell receptor (beta chain) was determined in a study of low-dose radiotherapy and immunotherapy resistance in tumors. With TRAV- and TRBV-specific primers, first-strand cDNA was made, covering the alpha and beta chains. It was with a constant-region primer and a V-primer adapter that TCRs were amplified over approximately 18 PCR cycles. The mRNA that was isolated underwent amplification by in vitro transcription. TCRdb fed the reads into MiXCR, producing one record per CDR3 protein. The table has about 12,000 distinct CDR3 sequences, around four fifths seen once; the top ten hold around 3.5%. Nivolumab, ipilimumab, aspirin, low-dose cyclophosphamide and low-dose radiotherapy were all administered to the donors. The CDR3 is 18 amino acids in total, end residues counted. Remarks on this clonotype: The DNA is omitted, as the CDR3 cannot be located on it reliably, and the CDR3 follows TCRdb's listing.

The chain has TRBV7-5 and TRBJ2-1; the table's D call TRBD2 went unverified against the DNA. TRBV7-5 is a pseudogene locus. This receptor was obtained from a human donor with advanced metastatic prostate, ovarian, gallbladder or colorectal cancer (not recorded which). This table probably holds off-target reads from a library built for another chain. CDR3 residues: CISVSEKYSGAPHNEQFF.